The 21 T cell receptor beta chains listed next were all sequenced from one sample in a study of CD8 T cells in Susac syndrome. An amount of RNA that ranged from about 0.45 to 1 ug was reverse transcribed with random hexamers. TCRdb re-analysed the immunoSEQ multiplex PCR reads in MiXCR, keeping a single row per CDR3 protein. The sample shows 170,000 or so distinct CDR3 sequences, roughly 92% of them seen only once. The specimen sequenced was CD4+ T cells from PBMCs. The receptor set was obtained from a human donor with multiple sclerosis.

The chain is built from TRBV6-1 and TRBJ2-3, with 14 nucleotides matching TRBD2. The germline V gene encodes CDR1 MNHNS and CDR2 SASEGT. CDR3 length equals 18 residues. The trim removed 6 bases at V and 2 bases at J, leaving 10 bases unmatched. The CDR3 region has the DNA TGTGCCAGCAGCCGCGGACTAGCGGGGGGCCTCTTCACAGATACGCAGTATTTT. Protein sequence: CASSRGLAGGLFTDTQYF.

The genes are TRBV12-3 or TRBV12-4 and TRBJ2-7; D perhaps matches TRBD2 (5 bases). The ends were cut back, 3 bases at V and 3 bases at J, with 12 bases in the middle. The CDR3 length is 14 residues. CDR3 in amino acids: CASSLGVGDYEQYF. For the CDR3, the DNA is TGTGCCAGCAGTTTGGGAGTTGGGGACTACGAGCAGTACTTC.

The rearrangement links TRBV4-3 to TRBJ2-5; D is uncertain. V was shortened by 2 bases and J by 3 bases, with 10 bases between the two germline ends. The V gene's germline CDR1 is LGHNA and CDR2 YSLEER. The CDR3 is 14 amino acids. The chain's CDR3 is CASSQKALKETQYF. The CDR3 DNA reads TGCGCCAGCAGCCAAAAAGCTCTCAAAGAGACCCAGTACTTC.

This clonotype was observed once. The rearrangement joins TRBV27 to TRBJ2-3; 7 bases are a match to TRBD1. Germline V gene data show CDR1 as MNHEY and CDR2 as SMNVEV (reference sequence). CDR3 length: 14 amino acids. Trimming took 5 bases from V and 1 from J; bases not matched to a gene: 3. CDR3 residues: CASSPGTGTDTQYF. Written as DNA, the CDR3 is TGTGCCAGCAGTCCAGGGACAGGCACAGATACGCAGTATTTT.

V is TRBV4-3 and J is TRBJ2-2, with 9 bases fitting TRBD2. Germline V gene lookup returns CDR1 LGHNA and CDR2 YSLEER. The CDR3 is made up of 18 amino acids. Losses at the gene ends were 0 bases for V and 3 bases for J; bases not matched to a gene: 8. The CDR3 reads CASSQDIRGRVDTGELFF. CDR3 DNA sequence: TGCGCCAGCAGCCAAGATATTCGCGGGAGGGTAGACACCGGGGAGCTGTTTTTT.

The gene calls are TRBV6-1 and TRBJ1-1; D possibly corresponds to TRBD1 (6 bases). The CDR3 has 14 amino acids. CDR1 MNHNS and CDR2 SASEGT come from the germline V gene. Trimming cost V 8 bases and J 1 base, with 14 bases left between them. The CDR3 protein is CASVFRDTNTEAFF. The CDR3 DNA follows: TGTGCCAGCGTCTTTCGGGACACGAACACTGAAGCTTTCTTT.

A single count supports this clonotype. CDR3 sequence reads: CASRPTGGRETQYF. The DNA for the CDR3 is TGTGCCAGCAGACCGACAGGGGGGAGAGAGACCCAGTACTTC. The chain uses TRBV2 and TRBJ2-5; 9 positions match TRBD1. The trim removed 6 bases at V and 4 bases at J, leaving 6 bases unmatched. The CDR3 is 14 residues long. Germline V lookup: CDR1 SNHLY, CDR2 FYNNEI.

The chain joins TRBV18 to TRBJ2-5, with a tentative D call TRBD1 (6 bases). The CDR3 spans 14 residues. From germline, CDR1 is KGHSH and CDR2 LQKENI. The V gene lost 4 bases and the J gene lost 4 bases, with 13 bases spanning the gap. The CDR3 loop is CASSRPQGAETQYF. The CDR3 region has the DNA TGTGCCAGCTCACGACCACAGGGAGCAGAGACCCAGTACTTC.

Only one count was recorded for this clonotype. This chain joins TRBV7-9 and TRBJ2-1; TRBD2 agrees at 8 bases. Germline CDR1 reads SEHNR; CDR2 reads FQNEAQ (reference sequence). J gave up 3 bases and V 2 bases, and 3 bases lay outside the gene matches. This CDR3 region has 15 residues. CDR3 residues: CASSLSGGYYNEQFF. CDR3 DNA: TGTGCCAGCAGCTTAAGCGGGGGATACTACAATGAGCAGTTCTTC.

The V and J genes are TRBV4-1 and TRBJ1-5; D perhaps matches TRBD1 (6 bases). Germline lookup yields CDR1 MGHRA and CDR2 YSYEKL. V was shortened by 0 bases and J by 2 bases, with 14 bases between the two germline ends. This CDR3 comprises 17 residues. CDR3 sequence (DNA): TGCGCCAGCAGCCAAGATTCCTTGGCAGGGGGCAATCAGCCCCAGCATTTT. Its protein is CASSQDSLAGGNQPQHF.

The rearrangement uses TRBV6-2 or TRBV6-3 and TRBJ2-2, with 11 bases that match TRBD2. The CDR3 loop spans 14 amino acids. The germline V gene has CDR1 MNHEY and CDR2 SVGEGT. Trimming cost V 6 bases and J 5 bases; bases outside gene matches: 2. CDR3 DNA: TGTGCCAGCAGCTGGACTAGCGGGACCGGGGAGCTGTTTTTT. The encoded protein is CASSWTSGTGELFF.

This chain links TRBV2 with TRBJ1-2; 9 bases are shared with TRBD1. CDR3 length: 13 residues. V trimming: 6 bases; J trimming: 8 bases; junction bases outside the gene matches: 7. The V gene's germline CDR1 is SNHLY and CDR2 FYNNEI. The chain's CDR3 is CASSGDRDGGYTF. As DNA, the CDR3 is TGTGCCAGCAGCGGGGACAGGGACGGAGGCTACACCTTC.

This clonotype has a handful of counts. The chain recombines TRBV19 with TRBJ1-5, with 7 bases fitting TRBD1. Germline CDR1 and CDR2: LNHDA and SQIVND (reference sequence). The CDR3 has 17 residues. The junction had 14 bases not matched to a gene; V was cut back by 7 bases and J by 2 bases. CDR3 protein: CASNRFGQERGNQPQHF. Here the CDR3 DNA reads TGTGCCAGTAACAGATTCGGACAGGAACGGGGCAATCAGCCCCAGCATTTT.

The chain is built from TRBV30 and TRBJ2-3; possible D gene TRBD2, 7 bases. The CDR3 spans 15 residues. The V gene's germline CDR1 is GTSNPN and CDR2 SVGIG (reference sequence). V lost 0 bases and J lost 8, with 18 bases in between. CDR3 sequence reads: CAWSVLRGAGTTQYF. The CDR3 DNA reads TGTGCCTGGAGTGTATTACGGGGGGCGGGTACTACGCAGTATTTT.

The chain combines TRBV10-3 with TRBJ2-7; 10 nucleotides align to TRBD2. Trimming at V came to 3 bases and at J to 7 bases, leaving 9 bases not matched to a gene. This CDR3 region has 15 residues. Germline lookup yields CDR1 ENHRY and CDR2 SYGVKD. As DNA, the CDR3 is TGTGCCATCAGTGAATGGCTAGCGGGAGCGGGAGAGCAGTACTTC. Amino acid sequence: CAISEWLAGAGEQYF.

V usage is TRBV30 and J usage is TRBJ1-2; TRBD1 might be the D (5 bases). This CDR3 comprises 13 residues. V was shortened by 2 bases and J by 7 bases, with 14 bases between the two germline ends. Germline V gene data show CDR1 as GTSNPN and CDR2 as SVGIG (reference sequence). The CDR3 region has the DNA TGTGCCTGGAGTTCCCAGGGAGGAATTGGCTACACCTTC. Its protein is CAWSSQGGIGYTF.

V is TRBV20-1 and J is TRBJ2-1; D unclear. Germline-derived CDR1 and CDR2 are DFQATT and SNEGSKA (reference sequence). Deletions cut 0 bases from V and 12 bases from J, with 12 bases between. The CDR3 extends over 12 amino acids. Here the CDR3 DNA reads TGCAGTGCTAGAGATAGGAAGACTCCGCAGTTCTTC. Translating it yields CSARDRKTPQFF.

The rearrangement links TRBV30 to TRBJ2-7; 10 bases are shared with TRBD1. Per germline, CDR1 GTSNPN and CDR2 SVGIG (reference sequence). V trimming: 1 base; J trimming: 5 bases; junction bases outside the gene matches: 2. The CDR3 spans 13 residues. CDR3 sequence: CAWSGDRGNEQYF. As DNA, the CDR3 is TGTGCCTGGAGTGGGGACAGGGGAAACGAGCAGTACTTC.

The chain carries TRBV4-3 and TRBJ2-7, with D tentatively TRBD2 (5 bases). The germline V and J ends were trimmed by 6 bases and 9 bases, with 18 bases remaining between them. CDR3 length: 13 residues. Germline V gives CDR1 LGHNA, CDR2 YSLEER. The CDR3 DNA sequence: TGCGCCAGCAGTTCCGGGGAGAGCGGCGTGCAGTACTTC. This encodes CASSSGESGVQYF.

This clonotype was observed a single time. V gene TRBV6-1 combines with J gene TRBJ2-2; D gene unclear. Trimming pared 6 bases from V and 5 bases from J, leaving 16 bases between. Germline V gives CDR1 MNHNS, CDR2 SASEGT. The CDR3 length is 15 residues. For the CDR3, the DNA is TGTGCCAGCAGGGGGTTGTCAGGACCAACCGGGGAGCTGTTTTTT. Translated, it gives CASRGLSGPTGELFF.

This clonotype appeared a single time. This chain uses TRBV9 with TRBJ2-3; D gene uncertain. CDR3 length: 18 amino acids. The germline V gene has CDR1 SGDLS and CDR2 YYNGEE. V dropped 0 bases and J dropped 3 bases, with 20 bases sitting between them. This CDR3 reads CASSVGPARVLITDTQYF. DNA of the CDR3: TGTGCCAGCAGCGTAGGCCCCGCCCGAGTCCTAATAACAGATACGCAGTATTTT.